Sequencing of this T cell receptor beta chain was carried out in a study of cytomegalovirus exposure and HLA in healthy donors. This clone came up once. V was clipped by 0 bases and J by 8 bases, with 5 bases between them. CDR1 is SGHRS, CDR2 YFSETQ, per germline. CDR3 length: 12 amino acids. PCR involved 60 Vbeta and 13 Jbeta primers. The data were produced by immunoSEQ multiplex PCR, yet TCRdb's version contains in-frame clones alone and is incomplete. The sample has approximately 160,000 clones, 80% to 90% seen once. The sequence derives from a woman under 30 in good health and CMV-seronegative. The genes are TRBV5-1 and TRBJ1-4; D not resolved. Sequencing was performed on PBMCs. Here the CDR3 DNA reads TGCGCCAGCAGCTTGGACGAGGAAAAACTGTTTTTT. The encoded protein is CASSLDEEKLFF. The full variable domain, rest sourced from reference TRBV5-1 and TRBJ1-4, is KAGVTQTPRYLIKTRGQQVTLSCSPISGHRSVSWYQQTPGQGLQFLFEYFSETQRNKGNFPGRFSGRQFSNSRSEMNVSTLELGDSALYLCASSLDEEKLFFGSGTQLSVL.